This section outlines one T cell receptor (beta chain) sequence together with its context. No antigen is known for it. Base qualities are not at hand, and no much larger clone is one base apart. The data stem from a study of OX40 agonist ivuxolimab in advanced cancers. Regarding the complete study: Ivuxolimab, which targeted the costimulatory receptor OX40 (CD134), was an agonistic, fully human IgG2 monoclonal antibody. Intravenous ivuxolimab was administered to patients every 2 weeks at six dose levels: 0.01, 0.1, 0.3, 1.5, 3 and 10 mg/kg. Among the roughly 50 dose-escalation patients, around 19 had hepatocellular carcinoma, 15 melanoma, 9 renal cell carcinoma and 9 head and neck cancer. In the dose-escalation cohort, more than 75% of patients were male, and the mean age was roughly 60 years, with a range of roughly 20 to 79. Patients were allowed to have had prior anti-PD-1, anti-PD-L1 or anti-CTLA-4 therapy, and around 41% of the dose-escalation patients had previously received checkpoint inhibitors. Partial responses occurred in three dose-escalation patients, of whom one had hepatocellular carcinoma and two had cutaneous melanoma. Peripheral TCRbeta sequencing aimed to test whether ivuxolimab altered TCR sequence diversity and caused clonal T-cell expansion. The monotherapy dose-escalation portion (N of about 50 patients) of the phase I ivuxolimab trial is reported in the paper.

The trial excluded patients who had a history of autoimmune disease or who were on systemic immunosuppression. Peripheral blood for TCR sequencing was collected from all dose cohorts at baseline, on cycle 4 day 1, and on cycle 7 day 1. Samples came from an open-label, multicenter, first-in-human phase I dose-escalation trial of ivuxolimab. Adults with locally advanced or metastatic melanoma, renal cell, hepatocellular, or head and neck squamous cell carcinoma were enrolled in the trial. Before TCR sequencing, CD4+ T cells and CD8+ T cells were sorted from peripheral blood as separate populations. CDR1 is given as SGHTA and CDR2 as FQGNSA, both from the germline V gene. The CDR3 goes from the cysteine to the phenylalanine over 15 residues. Only CDR3 DNA is held: 45 bases, read in frame from base 1. A distance of 13 bases separates the germline ends of V and J, which lose 3 bases and 2 bases respectively.

To sequence the TCRbeta CDR3 region, genomic DNA was isolated from the sorted cells. The immunoSEQ Assay was used for sequencing of TCRbeta CDR3 regions. Drawn from immuneACCESS, this table holds only the in-frame rearrangements with V and J called that TCRdb kept. Clones are partly lost; checked studies trace under half to an unresolved V gene and leave the rest unexplained. The sample table contains under 110,000 clones; only one count was recorded for less than 95% of them. Approximately 0.52% of the sample belongs to the ten largest clones. Paper-wide results and their limitations: Low levels of normalized T-cell clonal expansion were also seen in some nonresponding patients. Antigen specificity was not determined for the clonally expanded peripheral T cells. Clonal expansion of both CD4+ and CD8+ blood T cells was observed from baseline to week 6 at doses 0.1 to 3.0 mg/kg. Partial responders in the 0.1-3.0 mg/kg groups had among the lowest normalized peripheral clonal expansion, especially among CD8+ T cells. After ivuxolimab, more expanded clones were found on average in CD8+ T cells than in CD4+ T cells.

The receptor was derived from an adult with an advanced solid tumor such as melanoma, head and neck, liver or kidney cancer. The chain employs TRBV7-2 and TRBJ2-5; the D call could be TRBD1 or TRBD2, with each sharing 5 bases. Sequencing used CD4+ or CD8+ T cells sorted from blood, obtained in a trial of the OX40 agonist ivuxolimab. Here is the DNA: TGTGCCAGCAGCTTGCTACCGGGACCACAAGAGACCCAGTACTTC. It specifies CASSLLPGPQETQYF.